This paragraph reports one T cell receptor (beta chain). This sample is part of a study of blood T cell repertoires in COVID-19. Germline V gene sequence: CDR1 GTSNPN, CDR2 SVGIG (reference sequence). This CDR3 contains 13 residues. V was clipped by 4 bases and J by 3 bases, with 10 bases between them. The repertoire was sequenced with immunoSEQ multiplex PCR; TCRdb's copy has only in-frame clones and lacks some. The repertoire holds around 25,000 clones, with about 86% as singletons. The chain employs TRBV30 and TRBJ1-5, with D tentatively TRBD1 (5 bases). The receptor was isolated from a man between 65 and 79 years old with acute or convalescent COVID-19. The sample consisted of peripheral blood. The CDR3 loop is CAWNEGANQPQHF. The CDR3 DNA reads as TGTGCCTGGAACGAAGGGGCCAATCAGCCCCAGCATTTT.